The 28 T cell receptor beta chains presented below share a single source sample, sequenced in a study of CD8+CD57+ T cells in acquired aplastic anemia. Profiling of TCR beta VDJ combinations and CDR3 sequences used genomic DNA as template. From the reads, TCRdb called clonotypes with MiXCR, one entry per CDR3 protein. The top ten hold 2% to 3% of the sample, which has 100,000 to 150,000 distinct CDR3 sequences, more than 40% seen once. The material sequenced was sorted CD4+, CD8+, or CD8+CD57+ T cells (not recorded which) from PBMCs. Receptors were obtained from a human donor in good health, serving as a control.

This chain connects TRBV19 to TRBJ2-7; TRBD1 agrees at 8 bases. The CDR3 consists of 15 residues. The V gene's germline CDR1 is LNHDA and CDR2 SQIVND (reference sequence). The trim removed 5 bases at V and 2 bases at J, leaving 8 bases unmatched. The CDR3 sequence is CASSGGDRLAYEQYF. The CDR3 DNA is TGTGCCAGTAGTGGAGGGGACAGGCTAGCCTACGAGCAGTACTTC.

This clonotype occurred many times. The chain has TRBV12-5 and TRBJ1-5; a possible D gene is TRBD1 (5 bases). Trimming took 6 bases from V and 2 from J, leaving 8 bases between them. The germline V gene encodes CDR1 LGHNT and CDR2 FRNRAP. The CDR3 is made up of 13 amino acids. In DNA form, the CDR3 reads TGTGCTAGTGGAATAGGGGGCAATCAGCCCCAGCATTTT. Amino acid sequence: CASGIGGNQPQHF.

This rearrangement joins TRBV18 to TRBJ2-3, with TRBD2 matching 11 bases. CDR3 length equals 18 residues. J lost 0 bases, V lost 2 bases, and 7 bases had no gene match. Germline-derived CDR1 and CDR2 are KGHSH and LQKENI. The CDR3 DNA follows: TGTGCCAGCTCACCAAGGGCTAGCGGGGGGCTAAGCACAGATACGCAGTATTTT. Translation gives CASSPRASGGLSTDTQYF.

This clonotype has a count of ten or more. The V call is TRBV9, the J call TRBJ2-7; D unresolved. The V end lost 1 base, the J end lost 0 bases, and 8 bases lay between the germline ends. Germline CDR1 and CDR2: SGDLS and YYNGEE. The CDR3 runs to 14 residues. The chain's CDR3 is CASSVTWSSYEQYF. The CDR3 region has the DNA TGTGCCAGCAGCGTAACCTGGAGCTCCTACGAGCAGTACTTC.

This clonotype was found once. The chain is built from TRBV2 and TRBJ1-1; D unclear. Germline-derived CDR1 and CDR2 are SNHLY and FYNNEI. Trimming stripped 4 bases from V and 1 base from J, with 7 bases between. The CDR3 loop spans 13 amino acids. In DNA form, the CDR3 reads TGTGCCAGCAGTGTGAATGGGAACACTGAAGCTTTCTTT. Translated, it gives CASSVNGNTEAFF.

The chain is built from TRBV7-2 and TRBJ2-7, with D possibly matching TRBD1 (5 bases). The CDR3 is made up of 14 amino acids. Germline values: CDR1 SGHTA, CDR2 FQGNSA. V was clipped by 5 bases and J by 4 bases, with 15 bases between them. CDR3 nucleotides: TGTGCCAGCAGCCCCGAAAGGGGTTGGTACGAGCAGTACTTC. This encodes CASSPERGWYEQYF.

The chain carries TRBV7-6 and TRBJ2-5; 12 bases fit TRBD2. V shed 5 bases, J shed 12 bases, and the junction held 4 bases outside the gene matches. Germline CDR1 and CDR2: SGHVS and FNYEAQ. The length of the CDR3 is 12 residues. The CDR3 loop reads CASSHLAGGKYF. DNA for the CDR3: TGTGCCAGCAGCCACCTAGCGGGGGGGAAGTACTTC. The complete variable domain, with remaining parts taken from reference TRBV7-6 and TRBJ2-5, reads GAGVSQSPRYKVTKRGQDVALRCDPISGHVSLYWYRQALGQGPEFLTYFNYEAQQDKSGLPNDRFSAERPEGSISTLTIQRTEQRDSAMYRCASSHLAGGKYFGPGTRLLVL.

V usage is TRBV7-2 and J usage is TRBJ2-1; a weak D match, TRBD2 (6 bases). This CDR3 region has 12 residues. V was trimmed by 7 bases and J by 6 bases, leaving 10 bases between them. From germline, CDR1 is SGHTA and CDR2 FQGNSA. This chain's CDR3 is CASTRGFNEQFF. DNA of the CDR3: TGTGCCAGCACCCGGGGGTTCAATGAGCAGTTCTTC. Full variable domain (outside the CDR3, taken from reference TRBV7-2 and TRBJ2-1): GAGVSQSPSNKVTEKGKDVELRCDPISGHTALYWYRQSLGQGLEFLIYFQGNSAPDKSGLPSDRFSAERTGGSVSTLTIQRTQQEDSAVYLCASTRGFNEQFFGPGTRLTVL.

This clonotype was seen a handful of times. The V and J genes are TRBV12-3 or TRBV12-4 and TRBJ1-1; no firm D call. The CDR3 spans 15 residues. V lost 6 bases and J 7 bases, leaving 21 bases between the germline ends. In DNA form, the CDR3 reads TGTGCCAGCAGCCTACTCGGGCCCTTCCCAGGTGAAGCTTTCTTT. It codes for CASSLLGPFPGEAFF.

As to this clonotype: This may come from a read error, since a much larger clone is one base off. The V gene is TRBV4-2, the J gene TRBJ1-5; weak D call: TRBD1 (5 bases). V lost 5 bases to trimming and J lost 6 bases, with 26 bases between them. This CDR3 has 18 amino acids. Germline CDR1 is LGHNA and CDR2 is YNFKEQ. The CDR3 bases are TGTGCCAGCAGCGTCATAGAGGGCGCAAAAACAGGCAGTCAGCCCCAGCATTTT. Its translation: CASSVIEGAKTGSQPQHF.

With respect to this clonotype: No conserved phenylalanine or tryptophan is present at the end of the CDR3, so a read error is the likely explanation. The chain combines TRBV20-1 with TRBJ1-5; weak D call: TRBD1 (6 bases). The germline CDR1 and CDR2 sequences are DFQATT and SNEGSKA (reference sequence). The CDR3 totals 14 residues. The CDR3 nucleotides are TGCAGCGCTGGAACAGGGAGGAGCACTCAGCCCCAGCATCTT. Protein product: CSAGTGRSTQPQHL.

In this sample, this clonotype turned up many times. This sequence joins TRBV6-1 and TRBJ2-6, with D perhaps given as TRBD1 or TRBD2 (5 bases each). CDR1 is MNHNS, CDR2 SASEGT, per germline. The CDR3 consists of 17 residues. V was cut by 3 bases and J by 2 bases, with 14 bases left in between. The CDR3 DNA is TGTGCCAGCAGTGAGGAATCTCGGGGCGCTGGGGCCAACGTCCTGACTTTC. It is translated as CASSEESRGAGANVLTF.

The chain joins TRBV19 to TRBJ1-2; weak D call: TRBD1 (5 bases). The CDR3 is 14 residues long. CDR1 is LNHDA and CDR2 is SQIVND in the germline V gene (reference sequence). V was shortened by 3 bases and J by 8 bases, with 16 bases between the two germline ends. For the CDR3, the DNA is TGTGCCAGTAGTATGGGGTCGGCGGCAGGGGGCTACACCTTC. Residues: CASSMGSAAGGYTF.

The rearrangement links TRBV7-2 to TRBJ1-2; unclear D gene. The CDR3 consists of 13 residues. Germline V gives CDR1 SGHTA, CDR2 FQGNSA. V lost 3 bases, J lost 5 bases, and 10 bases lay in between. The chain's CDR3 is CASSLEVEYGYTF. CDR3 in DNA: TGTGCCAGCAGCTTGGAGGTGGAATATGGCTACACCTTC.

This clonotype was seen only a few times. The V call is TRBV29-1, the J call TRBJ2-1; 9 positions agree with TRBD2. Trimming at V came to 5 bases and at J to 6 bases, leaving 11 bases not matched to a gene. This CDR3 has 15 amino acids. In germline, CDR1 is SQVTM, CDR2 ANQGSEA. The CDR3 spells CSVRGKGLAGNEQFF. In DNA, the CDR3 is TGCAGCGTTCGGGGAAAGGGACTAGCAGGCAATGAGCAGTTCTTC.

The rearrangement uses TRBV7-2 and TRBJ2-7; 7 bases agree with TRBD1. Germline CDR1 is SGHTA and CDR2 is FQGNSA. The V gene end was trimmed by 3 bases and the J gene end by 5 bases; junction bases not matched to a gene: 10. CDR3 length: 15 amino acids. The CDR3 region has the DNA TGTGCCAGCAGCTTTAGAGGCCAGGGGGTCGACGAGCAGTACTTC. Protein: CASSFRGQGVDEQYF.

This clonotype was seen repeatedly, ten times or more. In DNA, the CDR3 is TGTGCCAGGACTCCATCAACTAATGAAAAACTGTTTTTT. This sequence encodes CARTPSTNEKLFF. This chain links TRBV19 with TRBJ1-4; D remains unclear. Germline assignment: CDR1 LNHDA and CDR2 SQIVND (reference sequence). The CDR3 length is 13 residues. V was shortened by 9 bases and J by 0 bases, with 8 bases between the two germline ends. Complete variable domain (other parts from reference TRBV19 and TRBJ1-4): DGGITQSPKYLFRKEGQNVTLSCEQNLNHDAMYWYRQDPGQGLRLIYYSQIVNDFQKGDIAEGYSVSREKKESFPLTVTSAQKNPTAFYLCARTPSTNEKLFFGSGTQLSVL.

J is TRBJ2-7 and V is TRBV4-2; the D is unclear. This CDR3 comprises 16 residues. The germline V and J ends were trimmed by 0 bases and 1 base, with 13 bases remaining between them. Per germline, CDR1 LGHNA and CDR2 YNFKEQ. Here the CDR3 reads CASSQDWPPKSYEQYF. DNA of the CDR3: TGTGCCAGCAGCCAAGATTGGCCCCCCAAATCCTACGAGCAGTACTTC.

The rearrangement uses TRBV12-3 or TRBV12-4 and TRBJ2-7; 9 nucleotides match TRBD1. The V gene end was trimmed by 2 bases and the J gene end by 6 bases; junction bases not matched to a gene: 8. The CDR3 spans 15 residues. CDR3 amino acids: CASSLTGGPSPEQYF. CDR3 in DNA: TGTGCCAGCAGTTTAACAGGGGGCCCCTCACCCGAGCAGTACTTC.

The chain carries TRBV6-4 and TRBJ1-2; 9 positions match TRBD1. V shed 5 bases and J 8 bases; nucleotides not matched to a gene: 3. The CDR3 runs 12 residues. Germline V lookup: CDR1 MRHNA, CDR2 SNTAGT. This CDR3 is CASSSDRGGYTF. In DNA form, the CDR3 reads TGTGCCAGCAGTTCAGACAGGGGGGGCTACACCTTC.

The CDR3 DNA reads as TGTGCCAGCAGTCCGCCCGGGACAGACCAAGAGACCCAGTACTTC. Protein: CASSPPGTDQETQYF. V usage is TRBV25-1 and J usage is TRBJ2-5; 7 positions match TRBD1. CDR1 MGHDK and CDR2 SYGVNS come from the germline V gene. This CDR3 comprises 15 residues. V gave up 5 bases and J gave up 0 bases; unmatched junction bases: 6.

V is TRBV2 and J is TRBJ1-1, with D possibly TRBD1 on 6 matching bases. The ends were cut back, 7 bases at V and 1 base at J, with 7 bases in the middle. This CDR3 is 12 amino acids long. Germline V gives CDR1 SNHLY, CDR2 FYNNEI. For the CDR3, the DNA is TGTGCCAGCACGACAGGGAACACTGAAGCTTTCTTT. This codes for CASTTGNTEAFF.

This clonotype was observed at least ten times. The rearrangement uses TRBV5-5 and TRBJ1-4; TRBD1 is a possible D gene (5 bases). The germline V and J ends were trimmed by 1 base and 8 bases, with 12 bases remaining between them. There are 14 residues in the CDR3. CDR1 is SGHKS, CDR2 YYEKEE, per germline (reference sequence). As DNA, the CDR3 is TGTGCCAGCAGCTTGTTAGGGGTCGGGGAAAAACTGTTTTTT. It is translated as CASSLLGVGEKLFF. The full variable domain, with the rest looked up from reference TRBV5-5 and TRBJ1-4, is DAGVTQSPTHLIKTRGQQVTLRCSPISGHKSVSWYQQVLGQGPQFIFQYYEKEERGRGNFPDRFSARQFPNYSSELNVNALLLGDSALYLCASSLLGVGEKLFFGSGTQLSVL.

The chain employs TRBV7-2 and TRBJ2-1; D is undetermined. The CDR3 extends over 13 amino acids. From germline, CDR1 is SGHTA and CDR2 FQGNSA. The V gene lost 5 bases and the J gene lost 4 bases, with 9 bases spanning the gap. CDR3 coding DNA: TGTGCCAGCAGCCTCCGGCCGTACAATGAGCAGTTCTTC. This gives the protein CASSLRPYNEQFF.

V and J are TRBV15 and TRBJ1-2, with 8 bases identical to TRBD1. The CDR3 covers 17 residues. V lost 1 base to trimming and J lost 7 bases; unmatched junction nucleotides: 14. Germline CDR1 reads LNHNV; CDR2 reads YYDKDF (reference sequence). The CDR3 protein is CATSRGGSNRGTIGYTF. The CDR3 DNA follows: TGTGCCACCAGCAGAGGGGGGTCCAACAGGGGGACGATTGGCTACACCTTC.

The table lists this clonotype with a few counts. One base away lies a much larger clone, so this may be a sequencing read error. The chain is built from TRBV12-5 and TRBJ1-5, with no clear D. From germline, CDR1 is LGHNT and CDR2 FRNRAP. The V end lost 2 bases, the J end lost 3 bases, and 17 bases lay between the germline ends. The CDR3 has 17 amino acids. This chain's CDR3 is CASGLLTLVGNNQPQHF. CDR3 in DNA: TGTGCTAGTGGTTTGCTGACCTTGGTGGGTAACAATCAGCCCCAGCATTTT.

The rearrangement uses TRBV20-1 and TRBJ2-1; 11 bases map to TRBD1. CDR1 DFQATT and CDR2 SNEGSKA come from the germline V gene (reference sequence). V was pared by 6 bases and J by 6 bases, with 7 bases of the junction left unmatched. This CDR3 spans 14 amino acids. The chain's CDR3 is CSAVGQGAFNEQFF. As DNA, the CDR3 is TGCAGTGCGGTTGGACAGGGGGCGTTCAATGAGCAGTTCTTC.

This clonotype was detected only a few times. The gene calls are TRBV7-6 and TRBJ1-6; 11 bases map to TRBD1. Germline trimming cut 5 bases from V and 10 bases from J; bases unmatched to any gene: 7. The CDR3 runs 15 residues. CDR1 is SGHVS and CDR2 is FNYEAQ in the germline V gene. The CDR3 loop is CASSLGTGGRSPLHF. The CDR3 DNA reads as TGTGCCAGCAGCCTCGGGACAGGGGGTAGATCACCCCTCCACTTT.